The source of this TCR beta chain is a study of cytomegalovirus exposure and HLA in healthy donors. This clone was seen only a few times. Antigen unknown. Findings of the study overall: Later, an analysis found that common viral pathogens appeared to be linked with several of the most significant clusters.

Germline-derived CDR1 and CDR2 are SGHVS and FQNEAQ. The CDR3 has 16 amino acids. V lost 1 base and J 5 bases, leaving 17 bases between the germline ends. Primers: 60 Vbeta forward and 13 Jbeta reverse. TCRdb keeps only in-frame clones here, not all; method: immunoSEQ multiplex PCR. The table records approximately 130,000 clones, roughly 9% of them present only once. The clonotype originates from a woman aged 40-49 years in good health and CMV-seropositive. The sample comprised PBMCs. This chain links TRBV7-8 with TRBJ1-2, with D tentatively TRBD1 (6 bases). DNA for the CDR3: TGTGCCAGCAGCTTAGTCGGAGGGGGGGGACTTTATGGCTACACCTTC. It is translated as CASSLVGGGGLYGYTF.